This T cell receptor beta chain was recovered during a study of blood T cell repertoires in COVID-19. Note on this clone: Other DNA sequences from this sample encode an identical CDR3 as well.

Repertoires were generated with immunoSEQ multiplex PCR, while TCRdb's copy carries only in-frame clones and drops some. Of under 200,000 clones in the sample, about 89% were seen once. Sequencing was done on a sample of peripheral blood. The receptor comes from a man between 65 and 85 years old with acute or convalescent COVID-19.

The CDR3 spells CASSPGTGEETQYF. The CDR3 DNA sequence: TGTGCCAGCTCCCCCGGGACAGGCGAGGAGACCCAGTACTTC. This chain connects TRBV18 to TRBJ2-5, with 8 bases matching TRBD1. Germline values: CDR1 KGHSH, CDR2 LQKENI. The CDR3 consists of 14 residues. Trimming removed 6 bases from V and 5 bases from J; junction bases left unmatched: 8.